This TCR beta chain was found in a study of cytomegalovirus exposure and HLA in healthy donors. V lost 2 bases, J lost 2 bases, and 17 bases stayed unmatched. The germline gives CDR1 SGHRS, CDR2 YFSETQ. The CDR3 sequence is 22 residues long. Primers included in the PCR were 60 Vbeta and 13 Jbeta primers. Profiled with immunoSEQ multiplex PCR; TCRdb holds only in-frame clones, not every one. The top ten hold over 8% of the sample, which has 150,000 or so clones, around four fifths seen once. The TCR sequence derives from a man aged 18 to 30 in good health and CMV-seropositive. This rearrangement joins TRBV5-1 to TRBJ2-6, with 12 bases identical to TRBD2. Material for sequencing was PBMCs. The CDR3 DNA follows: TGCGCCAGCAGCTTTTACCCGCCCGGGGCTAGCGGGAGGGGTACTGGGGCCAACGTCCTGACTTTC. Protein: CASSFYPPGASGRGTGANVLTF.